The T cell receptor (beta chain) under discussion was sequenced for a study of T cells in Graves' hyperthyroidism and ophthalmopathy. Diagnosis rested on symptoms, serum thyroxine and TRAb, thyroid ultrasound, and orbital computed tomography. This clonotype was counted ten times or more. The J segment lost 4 bases and the V segment lost 11 bases, leaving 4 bases of the junction unmatched. The germline V gene encodes CDR1 SNHLY and CDR2 FYNNEI. This CDR3 spans 13 amino acids. It was RNA transcripts that yielded the amplified TCR beta CDR3 regions. Initially, a first-round RT-PCR of the TCR CDR3 employed the HTBI primer set. TCRdb reprocessed the multiplex PCR reads with MiXCR, giving one entry per CDR3 protein. This table holds about 420,000 distinct CDR3 sequences, approximately 15% found once.

Sequencing input: blood. The sequence came from a woman younger than 30 with Graves' hyperthyroidism. The chain is built from TRBV2 and TRBJ2-5, with 13 bases that match TRBD2. CDR3 coding DNA: TGTGCCGGGAGGACTAGCGGGAGAGAGACCCAGTACTTC. Translation: CAGRTSGRETQYF.